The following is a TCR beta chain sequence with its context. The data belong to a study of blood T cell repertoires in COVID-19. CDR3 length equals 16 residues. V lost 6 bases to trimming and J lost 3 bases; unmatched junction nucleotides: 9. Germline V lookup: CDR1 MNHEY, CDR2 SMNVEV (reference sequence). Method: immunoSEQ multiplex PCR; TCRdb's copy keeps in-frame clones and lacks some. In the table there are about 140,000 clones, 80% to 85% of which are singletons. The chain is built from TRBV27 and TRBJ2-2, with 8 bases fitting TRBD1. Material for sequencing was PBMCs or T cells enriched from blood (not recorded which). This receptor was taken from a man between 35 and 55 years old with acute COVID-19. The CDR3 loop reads CASRPHTGGYTGELFF. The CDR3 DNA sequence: TGTGCCAGCAGACCCCACACAGGGGGTTACACCGGGGAGCTGTTTTTT.